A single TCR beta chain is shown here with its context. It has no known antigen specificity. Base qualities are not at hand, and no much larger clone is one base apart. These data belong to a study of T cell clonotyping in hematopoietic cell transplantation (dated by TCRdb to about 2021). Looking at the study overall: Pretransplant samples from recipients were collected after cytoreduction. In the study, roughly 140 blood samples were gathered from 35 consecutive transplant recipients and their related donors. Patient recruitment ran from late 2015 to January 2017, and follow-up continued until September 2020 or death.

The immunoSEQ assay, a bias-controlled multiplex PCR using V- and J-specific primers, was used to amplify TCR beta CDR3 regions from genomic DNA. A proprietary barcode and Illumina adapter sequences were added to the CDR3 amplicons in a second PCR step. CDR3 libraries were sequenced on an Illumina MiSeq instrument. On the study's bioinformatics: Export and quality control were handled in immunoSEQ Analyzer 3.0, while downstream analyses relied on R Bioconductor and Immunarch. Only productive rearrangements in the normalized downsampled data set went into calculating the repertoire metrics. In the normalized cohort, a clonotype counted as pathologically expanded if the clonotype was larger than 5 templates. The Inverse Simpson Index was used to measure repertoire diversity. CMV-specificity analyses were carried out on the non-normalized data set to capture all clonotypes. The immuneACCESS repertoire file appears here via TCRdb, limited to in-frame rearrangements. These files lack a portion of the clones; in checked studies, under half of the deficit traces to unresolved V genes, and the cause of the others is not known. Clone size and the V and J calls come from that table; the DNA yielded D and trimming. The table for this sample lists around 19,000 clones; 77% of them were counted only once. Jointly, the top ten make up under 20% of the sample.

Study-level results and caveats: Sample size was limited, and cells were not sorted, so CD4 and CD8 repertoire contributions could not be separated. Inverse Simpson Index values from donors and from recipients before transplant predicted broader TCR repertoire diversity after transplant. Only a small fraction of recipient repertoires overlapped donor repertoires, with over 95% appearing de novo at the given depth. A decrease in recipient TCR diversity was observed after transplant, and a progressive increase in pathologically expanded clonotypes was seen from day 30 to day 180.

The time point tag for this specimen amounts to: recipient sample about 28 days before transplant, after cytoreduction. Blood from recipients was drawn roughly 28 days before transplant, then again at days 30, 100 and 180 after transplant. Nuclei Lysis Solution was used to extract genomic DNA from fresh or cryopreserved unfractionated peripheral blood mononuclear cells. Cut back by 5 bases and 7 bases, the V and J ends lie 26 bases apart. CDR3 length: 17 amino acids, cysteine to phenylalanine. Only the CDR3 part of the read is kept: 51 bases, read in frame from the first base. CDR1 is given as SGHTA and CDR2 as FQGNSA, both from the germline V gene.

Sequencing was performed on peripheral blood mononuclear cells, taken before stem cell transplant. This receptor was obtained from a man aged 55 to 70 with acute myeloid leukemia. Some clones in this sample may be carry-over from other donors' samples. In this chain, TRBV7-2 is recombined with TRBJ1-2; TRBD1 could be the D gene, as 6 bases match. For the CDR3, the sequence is CASSMTTLTGRAAGYTF. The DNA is TGTGCCAGCAGCATGACCACCCTAACAGGGAGAGCGGCTGGCTACACCTTC.